This T cell receptor (beta chain) was retrieved from a study of CD8+ T cells in alopecia areata. RNA, once extracted, was reverse transcribed into cDNA for use as the sequencing template. The protocol was immunoSEQ multiplex PCR, while the TCRdb copy is restricted to in-frame clones and leaves out a portion. The data show about 3,600 clones, with 71% seen just once and roughly 7% held by the top ten. Whole-study findings and limits: Possibly as an HLA-related effect, TCR sharing across patients appeared less clear than in mice. Scalp sample sequencing also detects resident alphabeta T cells of normal skin.

V dropped 4 bases and J dropped 7 bases, with 15 bases sitting between them. CDR1 SGHNT and CDR2 YYREEE come from the germline V gene (reference sequence). The CDR3 runs 13 residues. Note on this clone: Its antigen is not known.

The source is a human donor in good health. This chain uses TRBV5-4 with TRBJ2-7; D could derive from TRBD1 or TRBD2 (5 bases each). Material: skin. This CDR3 reads CASSRDRDGEQYF. The CDR3 region has the DNA TGTGCCAGCAGCCGGGACCGGGATGGTGAGCAGTACTTC.